The subject of this entry is one T cell receptor beta chain. TCRdb reprocessed the 5' RACE reads and keeps a single row for each CDR3 protein, giving no DNA. This repertoire includes 500,000 to 700,000 distinct CDR3 sequences. This sample was included in a study of T cells expressing NK-cell markers. Overall study context: It was from sorted CD3+CD56+NKG2C+, CD3+CD56+NKG2C- and CD3+CD56-NKG2C+ T cells that TCR beta repertoires came.

CDR1 GTSNPN and CDR2 SVGIG come from the germline V gene (reference sequence). The CDR3 runs 12 residues. Material: blood T cells: a sorted CD56 or NKG2C T cell subset, CD4+ or CD8+ T cells, or bulk PBMC T cells (not recorded which). The V and J genes are TRBV30 and TRBJ2-4. The receptor was derived from a young man in good health. CDR3 sequence reads: CAWSVPPNIQYF. The entire variable domain, with the rest obtained from reference TRBV30 and TRBJ2-4, is as follows: SQTIHQWPATLVQPVGSPLSLECTVEGTSNPNLYWYRQAAGRGLQLLFYSVGIGQISSEVPQNLSASRPQDRQFILSSKKLLLSDSGFYLCAWSVPPNIQYFGAGTRLSVL.